The 18 T cell receptor beta chains below were found in one sample sequenced in a study of blood T cell repertoires in COVID-19. Assay: immunoSEQ multiplex PCR; the TCRdb copy retains only in-frame clones and omits some. The sample lists fewer than 70,000 clones; over 75% were seen once. Sequencing was done on a sample of peripheral blood. These TCRs come from a man aged 50 to 60 with acute or convalescent COVID-19.

The rearrangement uses TRBV28 and TRBJ2-7, with 7 bases aligning to TRBD2. J was trimmed by 0 bases and V by 4 bases; bases with no gene match: 12. CDR3 size: 17 residues. Per germline, CDR1 MDHEN and CDR2 SYDVKM. The CDR3 reads CASSSVPRLAGSYEQYF. The CDR3 DNA reads TGTGCCAGCAGTTCTGTCCCCCGACTAGCCGGCTCCTACGAGCAGTACTTC.

The chain is built from TRBV19 and TRBJ1-5; 8 bases are shared with TRBD1. Unmatched junction bases numbered 9, after V lost 6 bases and J lost 8 bases. Per germline, CDR1 LNHDA and CDR2 SQIVND (reference sequence). The CDR3 is made up of 14 amino acids. In nucleotides, the CDR3 is TGTGCCAGTAGGGAAGGACAGGGCTTTGAGCCCCAGCATTTT. Translation gives CASREGQGFEPQHF.

The gene calls are TRBV27 and TRBJ2-5; possibly TRBD2 for D (5 bases). The germline V gene encodes CDR1 MNHEY and CDR2 SMNVEV (reference sequence). The CDR3 has 14 residues. The germline V and J ends were trimmed by 3 bases and 5 bases, with 13 bases remaining between them. The CDR3 sequence: CASSFTQSGETQYF. CDR3 DNA sequence: TGTGCCAGCAGTTTCACTCAGTCGGGGGAGACCCAGTACTTC.

The V gene is TRBV5-5, the J gene TRBJ1-4; TRBD1 might be the D (5 bases). This CDR3 has 14 residues. Germline loops: CDR1 SGHKS, CDR2 YYEKEE (reference sequence). Deletions cut 1 base from V and 3 bases from J, with 7 bases between. CDR3 sequence reads: CASSLLGANEKLFF. The DNA of the CDR3 is TGTGCCAGCAGCTTGCTAGGGGCTAATGAAAAACTGTTTTTT.

V is TRBV9 and J is TRBJ2-1; the match to TRBD2 covers 12 bases. The CDR3 consists of 16 residues. Germline V gene lookup returns CDR1 SGDLS and CDR2 YYNGEE. V gave up 0 bases and J gave up 9 bases; unmatched junction bases: 7. This CDR3 reads CASSVGSSGGVPEQFF. CDR3 DNA sequence: TGTGCCAGCAGCGTAGGGTCTAGCGGGGGGGTTCCTGAGCAGTTCTTC.

The CDR3 sequence: CASSQVRSEDSPLHF. The DNA for the CDR3 is TGTGCCAGCAGCCAAGTTCGCTCTGAGGATTCACCCCTCCACTTT. The chain links TRBV3-1 (or the pseudogene TRBV3-2) to TRBJ1-6, with D unresolved. Per the germline V gene, CDR1 is LGHDT and CDR2 is YNNKEL (reference sequence). There are 15 residues in the CDR3. V gave up 1 base and J gave up 8 bases, with 12 bases separating them.

The V and J genes are TRBV6-6 and TRBJ1-2; the D is unclear. The CDR3 spans 14 residues. Per germline, CDR1 MNHNY and CDR2 SVGAGI (reference sequence). V was cut by 0 bases and J by 3 bases, with 8 bases left in between. As DNA, the CDR3 is TGTGCCAGCAGTTACTCGAGAACGGACTATGGCTACACCTTC. Translated, it gives CASSYSRTDYGYTF.

The CDR3 region is CATSTSRLRDYGYTF. The CDR3, as DNA: TGTGCCACCAGCACTAGTAGACTAAGGGACTATGGCTACACCTTC. The V and J genes are TRBV15 and TRBJ1-2, with no clear D. Germline V gene lookup returns CDR1 LNHNV and CDR2 YYDKDF (reference sequence). V lost 4 bases and J lost 3, with 15 bases in between. This CDR3 region has 15 residues.

The chain has TRBV11-2 and TRBJ2-7; tentatively, D is TRBD1 (5 bases). V lost 1 base and J lost 3, with 10 bases in between. The CDR3 totals 14 residues. Germline V gene sequence: CDR1 SGHAT, CDR2 FQNNGV. The CDR3 reads CASSLAPQGYEQYV. Written as DNA, the CDR3 is TGTGCCAGCAGCTTAGCACCTCAGGGCTACGAGCAGTACGTC.

CDR3 coding DNA: TGTGCCAGCAGTCCGAGCGGGGGAGACACCGGGGAGCTGTTTTTT. Encoded protein: CASSPSGGDTGELFF. The chain couples TRBV6-5 to TRBJ2-2, with 8 bases matching TRBD2. The CDR3 length is 15 residues. In germline, CDR1 is MNHEY, CDR2 SVGAGI. The J segment lost 3 bases and the V segment lost 5 bases, leaving 5 bases of the junction unmatched.

The rearrangement uses TRBV19 and TRBJ1-4, with 7 positions matching TRBD1. Unmatched junction bases numbered 6, after V lost 6 bases and J lost 8 bases. Germline V gene data show CDR1 as LNHDA and CDR2 as SQIVND (reference sequence). This CDR3 is 13 amino acids long. CDR3 nucleotide sequence: TGTGCCAGTAGCTCAGGGGGTGGCGAAAAACTGTTTTTT. Translated, it gives CASSSGGGEKLFF.

Turning to this clone: At one end, the junction sequence differs from germline, possibly due to a read error. Here the CDR3 reads CAWSSGRENPPQHF. CDR3 coding DNA: TGTGCCTGGAGTTCTGGACGGGAGAATCCGCCCCAGCATTTT. The rearrangement uses TRBV30 and TRBJ1-5; no definite D call. CDR3 length: 14 amino acids. The germline V gene has CDR1 GTSNPN and CDR2 SVGIG (reference sequence).

This clone was observed once. CDR3 region: CASSVDQGSTEAFF. For the CDR3, the DNA is TGTGCCAGCAGCGTAGACCAGGGGTCCACTGAAGCTTTCTTT. This sequence joins TRBV9 and TRBJ1-1, with D possibly matching TRBD1 (6 bases). Trimming left V 0 bases short and J 4 bases short, with 10 bases between. This CDR3 has 14 amino acids. Per the germline V gene, CDR1 is SGDLS and CDR2 is YYNGEE.

This rearrangement joins TRBV5-4 to TRBJ2-5; TRBD2 agrees at 10 bases. This CDR3 spans 15 amino acids. CDR1 and CDR2 (germline): SGHNT, YYREEE (reference sequence). V dropped 4 bases and J dropped 4; count of bases not matched to a gene: 7. The CDR3 sequence: CASSLAGAAGETQYF. CDR3 in DNA: TGTGCCAGCAGCCTAGCGGGGGCGGCGGGAGAGACCCAGTACTTC.

V and J are TRBV15 and TRBJ2-1; 12 nucleotides align to TRBD2. CDR3 length: 20 amino acids. V lost 0 bases and J lost 0; bases outside the gene matches: 9. Germline CDR1 and CDR2: LNHNV and YYDKDF (reference sequence). The CDR3 nucleotides read TGTGCCACCAGCAGAGATGTTCTAGCGGGGGGGAAAAGCTCCTACAATGAGCAGTTCTTC. Translated: CATSRDVLAGGKSSYNEQFF.

The count of this clone is one. The CDR3 nucleotides read TGTGCCAGCAGCTTGGCCGGAGGGACTGAGGACTACGAGCAGTACTTC. It is translated as CASSLAGGTEDYEQYF. This chain uses TRBV5-8 with TRBJ2-7, with a weak D call TRBD2 (6 bases). The V end lost 0 bases, the J end lost 3 bases, and 16 bases lay between the germline ends. The CDR3 sequence is 16 residues long. CDR1 is SGHTS and CDR2 is YDEGEE in the germline V gene.

This chain links TRBV25-1 with TRBJ2-5; 8 bases fit TRBD1. The germline CDR1 and CDR2 sequences are MGHDK and SYGVNS. The junction had 4 bases not matched to a gene; V was cut back by 6 bases and J by 4 bases. The CDR3 spans 13 residues. This chain's CDR3 is CASRGQDGETQYF. In DNA, the CDR3 is TGTGCCAGCAGGGGACAGGATGGAGAGACCCAGTACTTC. The full variable domain, its missing parts supplied by reference TRBV25-1 and TRBJ2-5, is EADIYQTPRYLVIGTGKKITLECSQTMGHDKMYWYQQDPGMELHLIHYSYGVNSTEKGDLSSESTVSRIRTEHFPLTLESARPSHTSQYLCASRGQDGETQYFGPGTRLLVL.

The V and J genes are TRBV14 and TRBJ2-6; 7 positions match TRBD1. V dropped 3 bases and J dropped 12; count of bases not matched to a gene: 8. The germline V gene has CDR1 SGHDN and CDR2 FVKESK. The CDR3 runs 14 residues. CDR3 nucleotide sequence: TGTGCCAGCAGCCAGCCGACAGGGTTGGGCGTCCTGACTTTC. Translation gives CASSQPTGLGVLTF.